Below, one T cell receptor beta chain is given with its context. What it binds is not known. The record originates from a study of STAT5B mutations in CD4+ large granular lymphocyte leukemia. Study-level points and caveats: About 24% of private leukemic clonotypes occurred rarely in other patients' non-leukemic repertoires.

The method was immunoSEQ multiplex PCR; TCRdb's version includes in-frame clones alone and lacks a portion of them. The data show some 29,000 clones, with approximately 80% seen just once and approximately 6.2% held by the top ten. Trimming pared 0 bases from V and 10 bases from J, leaving 19 bases between. The CDR3 runs 16 residues. CDR1 is LGHNA, CDR2 YSLEER, per germline. V gene TRBV4-3 combines with J gene TRBJ2-1, with TRBD2 as a possible D gene (5 bases). The sample was CD4+ T cells from blood buffy coats. The clonotype comes from a human donor in good health. CDR3 region: CASSQEGRTGFIEQFF. The DNA of the CDR3 is TGCGCCAGCAGCCAAGAAGGCCGAACGGGATTTATCGAGCAGTTCTTC.